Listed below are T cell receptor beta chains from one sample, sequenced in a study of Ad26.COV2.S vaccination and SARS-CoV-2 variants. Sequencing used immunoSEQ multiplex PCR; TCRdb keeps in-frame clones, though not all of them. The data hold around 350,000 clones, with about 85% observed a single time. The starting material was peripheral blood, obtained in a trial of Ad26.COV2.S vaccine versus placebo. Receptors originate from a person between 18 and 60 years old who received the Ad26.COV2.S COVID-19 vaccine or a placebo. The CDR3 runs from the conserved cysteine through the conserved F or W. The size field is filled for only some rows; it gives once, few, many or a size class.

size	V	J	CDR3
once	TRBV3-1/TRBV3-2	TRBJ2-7	CASSQLRVGEQYF
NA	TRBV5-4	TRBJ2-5	CASSGKLAGVPETQYF
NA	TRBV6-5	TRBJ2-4	CASSSIGQALKNIQYF
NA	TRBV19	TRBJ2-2	CASKPGKADTGELFF
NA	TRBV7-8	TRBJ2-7	CASSPGLNSYEQYF
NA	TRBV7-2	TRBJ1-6	CASSLAGGGISPLHF
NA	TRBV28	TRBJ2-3	CASSLWPSGSWGTDTQYF
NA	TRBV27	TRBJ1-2	CASAPGAGGYGYTF
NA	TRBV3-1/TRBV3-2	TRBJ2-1	CASSPFGTGHNEQFF
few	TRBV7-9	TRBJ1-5	CASSLDGQSNQPQHF
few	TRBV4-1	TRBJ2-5	CASRVCLCPQETQYF
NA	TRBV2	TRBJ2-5	CASGVYQETQYF
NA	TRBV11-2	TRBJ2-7	CASSWDRGNEQYF
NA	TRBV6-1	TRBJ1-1	CASSERTGMRRAFF
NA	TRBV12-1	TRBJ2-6	CASSFIISGANVLTF
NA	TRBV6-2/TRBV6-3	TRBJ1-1	CASSYFGQNTEAFF
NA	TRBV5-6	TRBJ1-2	CASIRSDFNYGYTF
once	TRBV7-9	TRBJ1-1	CASSTTGGWSEAFF
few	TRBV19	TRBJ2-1	CASSIRQTSGGSYNEQFF
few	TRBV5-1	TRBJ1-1	CASSGGTGRNTEAFF
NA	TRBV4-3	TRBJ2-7	CASSQVSGSTYEQYF
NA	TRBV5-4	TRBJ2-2	CASSSAGELFF
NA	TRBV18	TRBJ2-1	CASSPRTGTRGGNEQFF
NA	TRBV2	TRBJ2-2	CASSGGPSGELFF
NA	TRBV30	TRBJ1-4	CAWRPTTFPNEKLFF
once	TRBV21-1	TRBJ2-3	CASWPRRDTQYF
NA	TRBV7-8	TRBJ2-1	CASSSGDHEQFF
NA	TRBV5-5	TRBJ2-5	CASSQGSTPETQYF
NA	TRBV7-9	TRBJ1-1	CASSFEAFF
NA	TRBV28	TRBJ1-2	CASSWTGNYGYTF
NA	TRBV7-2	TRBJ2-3	CASSPYSDTQYF
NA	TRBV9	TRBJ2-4	CASSGGANIQYF
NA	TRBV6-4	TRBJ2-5	CASKRDALQETQYF
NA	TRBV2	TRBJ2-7	CASSDRGPEQYF
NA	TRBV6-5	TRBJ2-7	CASRLTGETEQYF
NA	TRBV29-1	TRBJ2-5	CSAHSGRAIETQYF
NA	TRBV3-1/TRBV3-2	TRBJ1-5	CASSQKQATPYSNQPQHF
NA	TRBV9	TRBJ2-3	CASSEHIPANTQYF
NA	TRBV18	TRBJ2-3	CASSLGGTDTQYF
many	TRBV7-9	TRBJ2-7	CASSLVRQGDEQYF
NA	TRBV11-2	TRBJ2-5	CASRGGDSGWTQYF
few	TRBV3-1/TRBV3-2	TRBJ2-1	CASSQPLAGDNEQFF
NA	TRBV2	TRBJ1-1	CASRIAVGGYTEAFF
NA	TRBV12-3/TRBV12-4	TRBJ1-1	CASRTGLNTEAFF
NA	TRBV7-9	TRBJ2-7	CASSPVHEQYF
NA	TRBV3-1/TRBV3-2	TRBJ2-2	CASSDWTGNTGELFF
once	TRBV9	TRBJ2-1	CASSAGSSGWGTNEQFF
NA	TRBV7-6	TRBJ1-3	CASSLGPAGNTIYF
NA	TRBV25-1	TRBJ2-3	CASSESGQAKTTDTQYF
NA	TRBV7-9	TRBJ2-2	CASSIGTEVGELFF
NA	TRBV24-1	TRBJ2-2	CATSDPAHGTGELFF